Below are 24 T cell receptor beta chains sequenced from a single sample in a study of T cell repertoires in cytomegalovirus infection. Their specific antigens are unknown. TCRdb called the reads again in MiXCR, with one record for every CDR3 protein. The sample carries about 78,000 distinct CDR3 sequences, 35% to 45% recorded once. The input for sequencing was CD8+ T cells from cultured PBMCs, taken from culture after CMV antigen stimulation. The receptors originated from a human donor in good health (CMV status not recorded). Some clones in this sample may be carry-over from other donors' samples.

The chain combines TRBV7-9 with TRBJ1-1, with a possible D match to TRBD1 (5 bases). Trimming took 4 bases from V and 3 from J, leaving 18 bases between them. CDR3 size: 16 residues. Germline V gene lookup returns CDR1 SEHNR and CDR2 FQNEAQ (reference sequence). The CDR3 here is CASSSLQGRKDTEAFF. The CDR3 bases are TGTGCCAGCAGCTCGTTGCAGGGTCGTAAGGACACTGAAGCTTTCTTT.

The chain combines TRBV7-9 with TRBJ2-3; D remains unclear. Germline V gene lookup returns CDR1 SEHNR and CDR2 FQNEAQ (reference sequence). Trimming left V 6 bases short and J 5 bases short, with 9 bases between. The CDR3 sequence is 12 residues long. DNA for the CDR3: TGTGCCAGCAGTATACGGAAAGATACGCAGTATTTT. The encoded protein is CASSIRKDTQYF.

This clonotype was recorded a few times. This CDR3 is CASSLYVVGHNEQFF. CDR3 nucleotide sequence: TGTGCCAGCAGCTTGTACGTGGTAGGGCACAATGAGCAGTTCTTC. The V gene is TRBV7-8, the J gene TRBJ2-1; unclear D gene. CDR3 length equals 15 residues. The germline V and J ends were trimmed by 3 bases and 5 bases, with 14 bases remaining between them. Germline V gene sequence: CDR1 SGHVS, CDR2 FQNEAQ. Full variable domain (rest looked up from reference TRBV7-8 and TRBJ2-1): GAGVSQSPRYKVAKRGQDVALRCDPISGHVSLFWYQQALGQGPEFLTYFQNEAQLDKSGLPSDRFFAERPEGSVSTLKIQRTQQEDSAVYLCASSLYVVGHNEQFFGPGTRLTVL.

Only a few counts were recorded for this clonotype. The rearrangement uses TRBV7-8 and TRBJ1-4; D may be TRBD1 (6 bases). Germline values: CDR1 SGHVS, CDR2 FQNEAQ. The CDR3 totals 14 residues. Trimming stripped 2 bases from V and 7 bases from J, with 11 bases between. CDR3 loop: CASSLSGGSEKLFF. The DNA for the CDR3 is TGTGCCAGCAGCTTATCCGGGGGCTCTGAAAAACTGTTTTTT.

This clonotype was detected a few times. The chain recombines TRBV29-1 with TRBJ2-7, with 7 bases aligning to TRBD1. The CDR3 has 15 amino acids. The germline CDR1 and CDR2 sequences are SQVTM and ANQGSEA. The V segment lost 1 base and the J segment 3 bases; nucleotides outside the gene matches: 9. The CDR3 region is CSVEGTGLTSYEQYF. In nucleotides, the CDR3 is TGCAGCGTTGAAGGGACAGGCCTTACGAGCTACGAGCAGTACTTC.

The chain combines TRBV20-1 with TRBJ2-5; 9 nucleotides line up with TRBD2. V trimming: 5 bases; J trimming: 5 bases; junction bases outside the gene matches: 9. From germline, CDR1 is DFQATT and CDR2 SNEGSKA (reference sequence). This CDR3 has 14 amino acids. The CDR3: CSARPGLAYETQYF. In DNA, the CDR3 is TGCAGTGCTCGTCCGGGACTAGCCTACGAGACCCAGTACTTC.

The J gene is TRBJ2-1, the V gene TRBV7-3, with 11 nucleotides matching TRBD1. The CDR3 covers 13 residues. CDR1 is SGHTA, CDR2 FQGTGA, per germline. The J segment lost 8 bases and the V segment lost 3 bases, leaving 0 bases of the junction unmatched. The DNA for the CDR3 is TGTGCCAGCAGCTTGGGACAGGGGGATGAGCAGTTCTTC. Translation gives CASSLGQGDEQFF.

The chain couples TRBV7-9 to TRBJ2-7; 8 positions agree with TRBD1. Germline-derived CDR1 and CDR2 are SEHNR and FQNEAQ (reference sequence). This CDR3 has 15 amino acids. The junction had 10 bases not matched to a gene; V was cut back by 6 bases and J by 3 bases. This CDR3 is CASSPGQGTDYEQYF. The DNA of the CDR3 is TGTGCCAGCAGTCCAGGACAGGGTACGGACTACGAGCAGTACTTC.

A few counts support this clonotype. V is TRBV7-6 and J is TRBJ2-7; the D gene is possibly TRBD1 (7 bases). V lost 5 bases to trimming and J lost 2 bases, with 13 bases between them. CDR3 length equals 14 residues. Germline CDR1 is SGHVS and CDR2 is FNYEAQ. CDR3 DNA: TGTGCCAGCAGCCCCCAGGGGGGCGCCTACGAGCAGTACTTC. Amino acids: CASSPQGGAYEQYF.

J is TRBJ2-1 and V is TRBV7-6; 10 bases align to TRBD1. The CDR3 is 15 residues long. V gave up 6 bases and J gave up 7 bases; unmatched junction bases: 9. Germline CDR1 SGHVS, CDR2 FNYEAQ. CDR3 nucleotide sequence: TGTGCCAGCAGTTCCGGGACAGGGGTTATAAATGAGCAGTTCTTC. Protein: CASSSGTGVINEQFF.

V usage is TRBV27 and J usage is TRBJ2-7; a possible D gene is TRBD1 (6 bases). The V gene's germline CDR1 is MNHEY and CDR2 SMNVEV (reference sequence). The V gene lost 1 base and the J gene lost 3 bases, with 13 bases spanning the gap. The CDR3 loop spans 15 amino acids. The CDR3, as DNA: TGTGCCAGCAGTTTATTGGGGCAGGGGTTCTACGAGCAGTACTTC. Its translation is CASSLLGQGFYEQYF.

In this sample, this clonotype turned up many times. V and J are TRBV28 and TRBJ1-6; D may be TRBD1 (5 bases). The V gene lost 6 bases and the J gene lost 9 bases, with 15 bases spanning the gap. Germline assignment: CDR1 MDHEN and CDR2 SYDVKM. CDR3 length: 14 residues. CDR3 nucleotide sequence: TGTGCCAGCAGAATAGGGGCAGGGTTTTCACCCCTCCACTTT. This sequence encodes CASRIGAGFSPLHF.

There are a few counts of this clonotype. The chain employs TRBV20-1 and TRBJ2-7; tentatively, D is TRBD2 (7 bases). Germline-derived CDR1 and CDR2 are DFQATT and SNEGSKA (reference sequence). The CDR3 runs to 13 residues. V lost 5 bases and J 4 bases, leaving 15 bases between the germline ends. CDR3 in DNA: TGCAGTGCTCCCTGGGGGGGCCTGTACGAGCAGTACTTC. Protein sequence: CSAPWGGLYEQYF.

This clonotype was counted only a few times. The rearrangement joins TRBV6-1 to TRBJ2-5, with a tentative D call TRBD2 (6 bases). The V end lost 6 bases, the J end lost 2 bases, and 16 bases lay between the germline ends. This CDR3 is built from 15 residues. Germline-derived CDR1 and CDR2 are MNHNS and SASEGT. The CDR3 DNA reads TGTGCCAGCAGAGAGATTGGGACTGTACAAGAGACCCAGTACTTC. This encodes CASREIGTVQETQYF.

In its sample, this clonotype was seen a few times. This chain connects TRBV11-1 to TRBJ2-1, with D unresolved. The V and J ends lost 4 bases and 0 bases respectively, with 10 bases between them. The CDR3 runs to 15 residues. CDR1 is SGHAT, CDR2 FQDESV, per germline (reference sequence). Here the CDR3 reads CASSSDLSSYNEQFF. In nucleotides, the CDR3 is TGTGCCAGCAGCTCCGACCTGAGCTCCTACAATGAGCAGTTCTTC.

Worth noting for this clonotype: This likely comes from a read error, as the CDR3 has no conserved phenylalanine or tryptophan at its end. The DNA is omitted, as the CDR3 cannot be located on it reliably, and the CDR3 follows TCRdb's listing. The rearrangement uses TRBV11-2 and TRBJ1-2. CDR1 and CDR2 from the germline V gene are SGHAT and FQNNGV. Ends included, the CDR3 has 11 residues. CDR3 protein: CASSLGLAVEI.

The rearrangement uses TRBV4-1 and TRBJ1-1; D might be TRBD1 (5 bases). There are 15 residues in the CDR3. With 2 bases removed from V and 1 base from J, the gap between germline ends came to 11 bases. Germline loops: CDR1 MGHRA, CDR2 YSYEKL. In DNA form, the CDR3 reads TGCGCCAGCAGCCAAAAAGGGGACGGGAACACTGAAGCTTTCTTT. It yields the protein CASSQKGDGNTEAFF.

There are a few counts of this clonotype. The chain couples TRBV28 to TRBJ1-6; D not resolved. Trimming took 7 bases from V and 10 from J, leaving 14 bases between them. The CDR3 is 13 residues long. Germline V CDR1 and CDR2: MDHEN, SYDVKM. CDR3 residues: CASNPGRASPLHF. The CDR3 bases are TGTGCCAGCAACCCCGGGCGGGCCTCACCCCTCCACTTT.

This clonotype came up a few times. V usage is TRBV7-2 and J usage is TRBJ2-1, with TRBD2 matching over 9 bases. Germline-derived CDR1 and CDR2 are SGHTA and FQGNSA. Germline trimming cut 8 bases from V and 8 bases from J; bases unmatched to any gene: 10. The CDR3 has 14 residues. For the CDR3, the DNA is TGTGCCAGCGGGGTGGCGGGGGGGTTGGATGAGCAGTTCTTC. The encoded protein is CASGVAGGLDEQFF.

CDR3 nucleotides: TGTGCCAGCAGACCACAGGGGGCAGACGAGCAGTACTTC. Translated: CASRPQGADEQYF. The chain links TRBV12-3 or TRBV12-4 to TRBJ2-7; 9 bases are a match to TRBD1. The CDR3 extends over 13 amino acids. After removal of 6 bases from V and 5 bases from J, the junction contained 5 bases not matched to a gene.

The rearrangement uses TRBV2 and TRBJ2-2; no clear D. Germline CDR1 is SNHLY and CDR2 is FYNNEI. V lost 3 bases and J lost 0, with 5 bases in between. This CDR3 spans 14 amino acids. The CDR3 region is CASSDRSNTGELFF. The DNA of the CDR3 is TGTGCCAGCAGTGACAGGTCGAACACCGGGGAGCTGTTTTTT.

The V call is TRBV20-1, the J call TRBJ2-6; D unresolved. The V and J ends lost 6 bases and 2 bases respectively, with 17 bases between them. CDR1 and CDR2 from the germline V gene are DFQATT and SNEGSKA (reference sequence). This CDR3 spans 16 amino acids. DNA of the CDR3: TGCAGTGCCCTAGATCTCGCAGGAGCTGGGGCCAACGTCCTGACTTTC. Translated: CSALDLAGAGANVLTF.

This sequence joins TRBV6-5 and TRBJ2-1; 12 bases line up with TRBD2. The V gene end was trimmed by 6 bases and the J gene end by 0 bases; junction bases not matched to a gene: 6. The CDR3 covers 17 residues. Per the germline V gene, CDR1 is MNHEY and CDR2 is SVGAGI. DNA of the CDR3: TGTGCCAGCAGCCGCACTAGCGGGGGGCTCTCCTACAATGAGCAGTTCTTC. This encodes CASSRTSGGLSYNEQFF.

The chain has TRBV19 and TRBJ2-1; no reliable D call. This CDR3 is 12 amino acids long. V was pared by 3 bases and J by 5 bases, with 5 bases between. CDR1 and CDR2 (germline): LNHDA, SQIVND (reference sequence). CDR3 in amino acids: CASSIGNNEQFF. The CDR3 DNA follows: TGTGCCAGTAGTATCGGAAACAATGAGCAGTTCTTC.